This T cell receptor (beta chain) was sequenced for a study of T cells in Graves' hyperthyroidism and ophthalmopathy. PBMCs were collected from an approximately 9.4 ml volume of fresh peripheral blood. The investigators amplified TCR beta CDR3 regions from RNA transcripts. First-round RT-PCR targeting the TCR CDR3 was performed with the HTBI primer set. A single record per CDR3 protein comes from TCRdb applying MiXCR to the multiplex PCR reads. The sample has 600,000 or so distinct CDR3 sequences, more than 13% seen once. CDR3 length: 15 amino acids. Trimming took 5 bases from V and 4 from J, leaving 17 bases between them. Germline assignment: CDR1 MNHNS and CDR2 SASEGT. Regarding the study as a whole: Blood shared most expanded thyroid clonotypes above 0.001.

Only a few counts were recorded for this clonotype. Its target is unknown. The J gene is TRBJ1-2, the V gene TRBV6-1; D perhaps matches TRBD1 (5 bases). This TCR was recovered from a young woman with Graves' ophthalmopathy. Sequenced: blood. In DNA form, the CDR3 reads TGTGCCAGCAGTAAGGACGGGGCAAAGATCTATGGCTACACCTTC. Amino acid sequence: CASSKDGAKIYGYTF.